The 5 T cell receptor beta chains reported below all come from one sample, sequenced in a study of PD-1 blockade in classical Hodgkin lymphoma (dated by TCRdb to the early 2020s). What the time point label conveys for this sample: cycle 2 day 1 (C2D1) of nivolumab. Relapse after autologous stem cell transplantation had occurred in all trial patients, and cohorts A, B and C were distinguished by prior brentuximab vedotin exposure. Library creation used the immunoSEQ multiplex PCR assay. The table comes from immuneACCESS by way of TCRdb, which keeps in-frame sequences with V and J called. Part of the clones is missing from these tables; in studies checked, under half for an unresolved V gene and the rest for unknown reasons. Recorded for this sample are approximately 90,000 clones; about nine tenths of them occurred a single time. The ten largest clonotypes hold about 2.6% of the sample. The starting material was peripheral blood mononuclear cells (PBMCs), obtained before the second cycle of nivolumab. These receptors were taken from a human donor with classical Hodgkin lymphoma.

The DNA for the CDR3 is TGCGCCAGCGGCAGGGGGCGGGATGGCTACACCTTC. Its translation: CASGRGRDGYTF. The V call is TRBV4-1, the J call TRBJ1-2, with 8 bases matching TRBD1. CDR1 MGHRA and CDR2 YSYEKL come from the germline V gene. V trimming: 8 bases; J trimming: 6 bases; junction bases outside the gene matches: 5. CDR3 length equals 12 residues.

The chain recombines TRBV18 with TRBJ2-7; D may be TRBD2 (6 bases). CDR3 length equals 14 residues. With 3 bases removed from V and 6 bases from J, the gap between germline ends came to 15 bases. The germline V gene has CDR1 KGHSH and CDR2 LQKENI. The CDR3 nucleotides are TGTGCCAGCTCACCTACTAGGGACTCCGTCGAGCAGTACTTC. It translates to CASSPTRDSVEQYF.

The rearrangement joins TRBV7-9 to TRBJ2-7; tentative D call: TRBD1 (5 bases). This CDR3 comprises 14 residues. CDR1 SEHNR and CDR2 FQNEAQ come from the germline V gene (reference sequence). The ends were cut back, 5 bases at V and 3 bases at J, with 14 bases in the middle. The CDR3 nucleotides are TGTGCCAGCAGCCCCGAGACAGCCTTCTACGAGCAGTACTTC. It specifies CASSPETAFYEQYF. Filled out from reference TRBV7-9 and TRBJ2-7, the complete variable domain reads DTGVSQNPRHKITKRGQNVTFRCDPISEHNRLYWYRQTLGQGPEFLTYFQNEAQLEKSRLLSDRFSAERPKGSFSTLEIQRTEQGDSAMYLCASSPETAFYEQYFGPGTRLTVT.

This chain connects TRBV5-6 to TRBJ2-1; D is ambiguous. The germline V gene has CDR1 SGHDT and CDR2 YYEEEE. This CDR3 region has 12 residues. Between the trimmed V and J ends, which lost 1 base and 10 bases, there was a span of 9 bases. This CDR3 reads CASSLRVQEQFF. Here the CDR3 DNA reads TGTGCCAGCAGCTTGCGAGTACAAGAGCAGTTCTTC. The full variable domain, rest sourced from reference TRBV5-6 and TRBJ2-1, is DAGVTQSPTHLIKTRGQQVTLRCSPKSGHDTVSWYQQALGQGPQFIFQYYEEEERQRGNFPDRFSGHQFPNYSSELNVNALLLGDSALYLCASSLRVQEQFFGPGTRLTVL.

The rearrangement links TRBV7-3 to TRBJ1-2; 10 positions agree with TRBD1. This CDR3 has 19 residues. Germline CDR1 reads SGHTA; CDR2 reads FQGTGA. The V segment lost 0 bases and the J segment 4 bases; nucleotides outside the gene matches: 14. This CDR3 reads CASSLTVGTGAKLGYGYTF. The CDR3 DNA reads as TGTGCCAGCAGCTTAACGGTGGGGACAGGGGCCAAATTAGGCTATGGCTACACCTTC.